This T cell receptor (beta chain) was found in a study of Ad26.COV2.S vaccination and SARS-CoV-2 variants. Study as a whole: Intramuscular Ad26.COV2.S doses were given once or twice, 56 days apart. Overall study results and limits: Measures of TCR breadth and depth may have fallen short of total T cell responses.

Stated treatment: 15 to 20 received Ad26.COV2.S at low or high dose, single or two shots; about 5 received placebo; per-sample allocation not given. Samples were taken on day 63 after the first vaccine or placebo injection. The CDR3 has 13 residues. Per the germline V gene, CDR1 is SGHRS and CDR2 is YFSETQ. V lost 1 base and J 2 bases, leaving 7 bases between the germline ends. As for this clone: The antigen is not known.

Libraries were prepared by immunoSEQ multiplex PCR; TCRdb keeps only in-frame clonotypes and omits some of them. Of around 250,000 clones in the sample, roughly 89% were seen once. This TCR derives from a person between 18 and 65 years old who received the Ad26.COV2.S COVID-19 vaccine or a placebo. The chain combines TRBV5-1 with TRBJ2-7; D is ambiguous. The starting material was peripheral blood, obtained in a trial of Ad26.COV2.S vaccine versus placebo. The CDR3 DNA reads TGCGCCAGCAGCTTGACAGCCACCTACGAGCAGTACTTC. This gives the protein CASSLTATYEQYF. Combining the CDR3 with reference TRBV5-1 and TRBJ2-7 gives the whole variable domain KAGVTQTPRYLIKTRGQQVTLSCSPISGHRSVSWYQQTPGQGLQFLFEYFSETQRNKGNFPGRFSGRQFSNSRSEMNVSTLELGDSALYLCASSLTATYEQYFGPGTRLTVT.